This T cell receptor (beta chain) was documented in a study of T cell clones after liver transplantation. TCRdb keeps only in-frame clones here, not all; method: immunoSEQ multiplex PCR. Of 20,000 to 25,000 clones in the sample, 78% were seen once. CDR3 size: 16 residues. V lost 4 bases and J lost 4; bases outside the gene matches: 11. Germline V gene data show CDR1 as WSHSY and CDR2 as SAAADI. This chain links TRBV10-2 with TRBJ2-7; 9 bases fit TRBD1. This TCR was recovered from a human patient who received a liver transplant. The graft donor may account for some of the T cells. Sample: CD8+ T cells from blood, taken roughly 56 months after liver transplant. In DNA form, the CDR3 reads TGCGCCAGCAGTGCTTTAGACAGGGGGTTTTCGTACGAGCAGTACTTC. Its translation is CASSALDRGFSYEQYF.